This TCR beta chain was sequenced in a study of T-cell memory formation after mild COVID-19. 5'RACE with constant-segment primers built TCRalpha and TCRbeta cDNA libraries with UMIs. MiXCR, run by TCRdb on the 5' RACE reads, gives a single entry per CDR3 protein. The sample shows 300,000 to 400,000 distinct CDR3 sequences, about 16% of them seen only once. Looked up from germline, CDR1 is SGHNT and CDR2 is YYREEE (reference sequence). J lost 5 bases, V lost 6 bases, and 13 bases had no gene match. The CDR3 runs 15 residues. The chain uses TRBV5-4 and TRBJ1-1; TRBD1 matches at 7 bases. Sequencing was done on a sample of PBMCs or a T cell subset sorted from them (not recorded which). The TCR originated in a young man who had mild COVID-19 (a few samples of this study predate the infection). Cell type and time point are not known. The CDR3 reads CASTLGAPGGTEAFF. DNA of the CDR3: TGTGCCAGCACCTTAGGCGCCCCAGGGGGGACTGAAGCTTTCTTT.